This record concerns one TCR beta chain sequence. Its cognate antigen has yet to be identified. No quality values exist for individual bases; no much larger clone is one base distant. The data stem from a study of blood T cell repertoires in COVID-19 (dated by TCRdb to the early 2020s). Notes on the research overall: Samples from collaborators originated in the United States, Italy and Spain and spanned both the acute and convalescent phases of COVID-19. The material from the prospective study consisted of cDNA or gDNA derived from T cells, B-cell-depleted T cells, or PBMCs. Subjects who had been exposed to COVID-19, were actively infected with it, or had recovered from it provided the deeply sampled blood TCRbeta repertoires that made up the dataset. The repertoires were released in a freely available public database intended as a resource for research on the immune response to SARS-CoV-2. The samples were drawn from two sources: the first 160 participants of the ongoing ImmuneRACE study, and over 950 subjects contributed by 6 global collaborators. Nearly every sample came with metadata listing a de-identified subject ID, COVID-19 status, age in years and sex. Where HLA class I and class II types were available, the types were taken from metadata supplied by the sample provider, not from assay-based typing.

The immunoSEQ Assay, a bias-controlled multiplex PCR, was used to amplify TCRbeta CDR3 regions from genomic DNA. Per the authors' processing: Within the assay, amplification of reference gene primers was used to estimate how many nucleated cells each sample contained. To quantify the absolute abundance of each unique TCRbeta CDR3 rearrangement, sequence reads were collapsed and filtered. For each sample, productive Simpson clonality was calculated as the square root of Simpson's diversity index across productive rearrangements. TCRdb holds this immuneACCESS table with in-frame rearrangements only. Some clones are missing; in checked studies, unresolved V genes explain under half, and the rest has no known cause. The V and J calls and clone size were taken over from that table, and D and trimming were inferred from the DNA. In all, the sample holds approximately 330,000 clones, and over 80% of those were seen once. Jointly, the top ten make up approximately 9.4% of the sample.

Overall results and qualifications from the work: The amount of clinical and demographic metadata varied by source and participant and was provided uncurated.

One collaborating source in Seattle enrolled patients while the patients were actively infected and followed the patients over time throughout the course of disease. Each collaborating institution followed its own protocols to collect whole blood in K2EDTA tubes. Collaborator samples were shipped for TCRbeta analysis as frozen whole blood, isolated PBMCs, or DNA extracted from either sample type. CDR1 LGHDT and CDR2 YNNKEL were looked up in the germline V gene (reference sequence). Taken from cysteine to phenylalanine, the CDR3 has 14 residues. The retained sequence is limited to the CDR3, 42 bases, with the frame set at the first base. From V the trimming removes 2 bases and from J it removes 8 bases, while the gene matches leave 5 bases of the junction unaccounted for.

This clonotype was obtained from a man between 25 and 39 years old with COVID-19, enrolled during active disease. The chain couples TRBV3-1 (or the pseudogene TRBV3-2) to TRBJ1-2; TRBD1 agrees with 10 junctional bases. The material sequenced was peripheral blood. Read as DNA, the sequence is TGTGCCAGCAGCCAAATGGGGACAGGGGTCGGCTACACCTTC. This sequence encodes CASSQMGTGVGYTF.